The T cell receptor beta chain under discussion was sequenced for a study of metastatic and nonmetastatic thyroid tumors. About the study: The study looked at repertoires side by side in blood and in tumor or nodule tissue from malignant and benign thyroid patients.

The CDR3 runs 15 residues. The V gene's germline CDR1 is SGDLS and CDR2 YYNGEE. This clone came up once. The junction shows a germline mismatch at one end, possibly a read error. Thyroid surgery took place with no prior treatment in any patient. TCRdb re-processed the PCR reads through MiXCR. The table records roughly 7,200 clones, about two fifths of them present only once. This TCR derives from a female donor with papillary thyroid cancer or a benign thyroid nodule (not recorded which). Some clones in this sample may be carry-over from other donors' samples. The sample was tumor tissue. The chain combines TRBV9 with TRBJ2-2, with D perhaps matching TRBD1 or TRBD2 (5 bases each). The CDR3 protein is CAISAQSGRAGELFF. CDR3 coding DNA: TGTGCCATCAGCGCGCAATCGGGGCGCGCCGGGGAGCTGTTTTTT.